What follows describes a single TCR beta chain. Its target is unknown. The germline CDR1 and CDR2 sequences are MGHRA and YSYEKL. There are 16 residues in the CDR3. V was clipped by 4 bases and J by 1 base; unmatched bases: 6. These data originate in a study of post-analysis software for immune sequencing data. Study in general: Relapsing-remitting, secondary progressive and progressive-relapsing forms made up the multiple sclerosis disease courses.

The study's findings and limits: Patients carried a handful of TRBV segments more frequently than controls did, and TRBV5-6, TRBV5-1 and TRBV20-1 were among them. Strong same-batch co-clustering of samples appeared with F measure clustering.

Prepared TCR beta cDNA libraries contained unique molecular identifiers. MiXCR was run by TCRdb on the PCR reads, yielding one entry per CDR3 protein. The repertoire holds some 450,000 distinct CDR3 sequences, with nearly 45% as singletons. V gene TRBV4-1 combines with J gene TRBJ2-5, with 10 bases aligning to TRBD2. The source of this sequence is a girl aged 10-17 years with multiple sclerosis. Sequencing was carried out using blood. The DNA for the CDR3 is TGCGCCAGCAGCCCCGGGGCTAGCGGGAGCCAAGAGACCCAGTACTTC. The encoded protein is CASSPGASGSQETQYF.